The clone carrying this T cell receptor beta chain was recorded many times. The target antigen is unknown. This sample is part of a study of Graves' ophthalmopathy and Graves' hyperthyroidism. This CDR3 region has 12 residues. Trimming stripped 5 bases from V and 6 bases from J, with 7 bases between. The germline V gene encodes CDR1 SNHLY and CDR2 FYNNEI. Ages of hyperthyroidism patients ran from 18 to 65, and their diagnoses were new, under 2 months' duration. TCR beta CDR3 regions were amplified from RNA transcripts. RT-PCR with HTBI primers came first, then second-round multiplex PCR. TCRdb processed the multiplex PCR reads anew with MiXCR; each CDR3 protein has one entry. The sample lists some 350,000 distinct CDR3 sequences, roughly 15% occurring once. Whole-study results and caveats: This model predicted ophthalmopathy progression (sensitivity around 71%, specificity around 72%). In blood appeared most of the expanded thyroid clonotypes whose frequency exceeded 0.001.

This sequence originates from an adult woman with stable Graves' hyperthyroidism. This chain joins TRBV2 and TRBJ2-2; the D is unclear. The material sequenced was peripheral blood. The CDR3 sequence is CASSSLPGELFF. The CDR3 nucleotides are TGTGCCAGCAGTTCGCTTCCCGGGGAGCTGTTTTTT.